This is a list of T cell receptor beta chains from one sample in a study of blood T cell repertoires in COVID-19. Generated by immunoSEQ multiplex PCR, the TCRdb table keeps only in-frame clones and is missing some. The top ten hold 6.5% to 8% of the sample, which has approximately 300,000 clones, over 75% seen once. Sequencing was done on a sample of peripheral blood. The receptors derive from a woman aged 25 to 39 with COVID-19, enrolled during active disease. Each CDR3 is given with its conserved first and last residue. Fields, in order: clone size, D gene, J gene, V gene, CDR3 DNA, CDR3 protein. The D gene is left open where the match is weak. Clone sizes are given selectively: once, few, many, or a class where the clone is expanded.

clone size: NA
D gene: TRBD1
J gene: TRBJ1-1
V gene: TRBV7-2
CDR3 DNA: TGTGCCAGCAGCTTAGGGGGACAGGGACGAAGAGCTTTCTTT
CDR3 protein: CASSLGGQGRRAFF

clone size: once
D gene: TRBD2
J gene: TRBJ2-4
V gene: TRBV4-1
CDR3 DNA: TGCGCCAGCAGCCAAGTCTTTGGCGGGAGGGTATACATTCAGTACTTC
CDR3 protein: CASSQVFGGRVYIQYF

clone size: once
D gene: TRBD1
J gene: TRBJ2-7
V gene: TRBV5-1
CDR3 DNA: TGCGCCAGCAGCTTGGTCCCCACGGGACAGATCTACGAGCAGTACTTC
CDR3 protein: CASSLVPTGQIYEQYF

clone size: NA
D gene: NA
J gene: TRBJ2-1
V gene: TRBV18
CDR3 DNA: TGTGCCAGCTCACCTCCGATCCGGGCCTACAATGAGCAGTTCTTC
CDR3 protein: CASSPPIRAYNEQFF

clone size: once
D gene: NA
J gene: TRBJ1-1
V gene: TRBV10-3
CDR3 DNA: TGTGCCATCAGTGCGGGAGGTATGAACACTGAAGCTTTCTTT
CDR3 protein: CAISAGGMNTEAFF

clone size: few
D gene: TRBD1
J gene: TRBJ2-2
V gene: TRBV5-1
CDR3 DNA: TGCGCCAGCTCAGACAGGGGCGTTGGGGGCACCGGGGAGCTGTTTTTT
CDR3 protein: CASSDRGVGGTGELFF

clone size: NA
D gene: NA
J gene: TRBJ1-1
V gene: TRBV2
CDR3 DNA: TGTGCCAGCAGTGAAACCAGGACAGAGAACACTGAAGCTTTCTTT
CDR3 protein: CASSETRTENTEAFF

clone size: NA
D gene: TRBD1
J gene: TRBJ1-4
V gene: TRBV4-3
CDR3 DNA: TGCGCCAGCAGCCGAGACAGGGGGCAAGGTGAAAAACTGTTTTTT
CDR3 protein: CASSRDRGQGEKLFF

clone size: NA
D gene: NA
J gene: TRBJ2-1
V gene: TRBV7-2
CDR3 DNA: TGTGCCAGCAGCTTAGGTCGGCAGGGGACGCATGAGCAGTTCTTC
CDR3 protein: CASSLGRQGTHEQFF

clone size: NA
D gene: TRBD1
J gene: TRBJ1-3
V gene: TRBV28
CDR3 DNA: TGTGCCAGCAGTTCTCACCCTACAGGGGTGGGAAACACCATATATTTT
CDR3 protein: CASSSHPTGVGNTIYF

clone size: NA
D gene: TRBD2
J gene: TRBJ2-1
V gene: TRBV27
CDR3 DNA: TGTGCCAGCAGTTCCCCGGGACTAGCGGTTTCCTACAATGAGCAGTTCTTC
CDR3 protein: CASSSPGLAVSYNEQFF

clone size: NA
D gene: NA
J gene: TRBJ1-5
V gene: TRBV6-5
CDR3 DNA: TGTGCCAGCAGGTTAGATAGCAATCAGCCCCAGCATTTT
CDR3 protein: CASRLDSNQPQHF